This T cell receptor (beta chain) was recovered during a study of cytomegalovirus exposure and HLA in healthy donors. Regarding the study as a whole: It was reported in a later analysis that an Asian-associated ancestry cluster showed fewer N-insertions than the approximately 700-donor mean. It emerged from a later analysis that several of the most significant clusters appeared to be linked to common viral pathogens.

PCR employed 60 Vbeta and 13 Jbeta primers. Generated by immunoSEQ multiplex PCR, the TCRdb table keeps only in-frame clones and is missing some. The data hold over 100,000 clones, with nearly 80% observed a single time. Trimming left V 5 bases short and J 6 bases short, with 17 bases between. CDR3 length equals 14 residues. The germline gives CDR1 MNHEY, CDR2 SVGAGI. The donors were healthy bone marrow donors. This clone was counted a few times. The antigen remains undetermined. The chain has TRBV6-5 and TRBJ2-7; perhaps TRBD1 as D (6 bases). The TCR comes from a male donor in good health and CMV-seronegative. Sequenced input: PBMCs. In nucleotides, the CDR3 is TGTGCCAGCAGTCCCGGGACACCAGCGGTCGAGCAGTACTTC. Protein: CASSPGTPAVEQYF.